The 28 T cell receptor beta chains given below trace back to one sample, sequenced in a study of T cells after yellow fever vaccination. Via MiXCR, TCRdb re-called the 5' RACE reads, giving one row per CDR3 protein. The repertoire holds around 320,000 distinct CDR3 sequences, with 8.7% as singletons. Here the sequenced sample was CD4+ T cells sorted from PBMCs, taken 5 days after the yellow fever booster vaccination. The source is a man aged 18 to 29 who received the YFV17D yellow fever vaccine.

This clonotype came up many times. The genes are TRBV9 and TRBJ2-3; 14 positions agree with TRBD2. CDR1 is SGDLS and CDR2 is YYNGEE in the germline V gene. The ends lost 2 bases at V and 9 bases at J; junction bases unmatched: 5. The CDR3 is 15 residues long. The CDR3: CASSVRTSGGPTQYF. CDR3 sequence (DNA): TGTGCCAGCAGCGTCCGGACTAGCGGGGGGCCAACGCAGTATTTT.

The CDR3 loop reads CASRSNDSPLHF. DNA of the CDR3: TGCGCCAGCAGGTCGAATGATTCACCCCTCCACTTT. The chain links TRBV4-3 to TRBJ1-6, with D hard to call. Germline loops: CDR1 LGHNA, CDR2 YSLEER. CDR3 length: 12 residues. V lost 6 bases to trimming and J lost 8 bases, with 8 bases between them.

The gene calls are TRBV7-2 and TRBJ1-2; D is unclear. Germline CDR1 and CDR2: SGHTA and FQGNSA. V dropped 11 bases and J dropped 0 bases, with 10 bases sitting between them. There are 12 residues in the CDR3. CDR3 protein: CASVDPNYGYTF. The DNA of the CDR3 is TGTGCCTCGGTGGACCCTAACTATGGCTACACCTTC.

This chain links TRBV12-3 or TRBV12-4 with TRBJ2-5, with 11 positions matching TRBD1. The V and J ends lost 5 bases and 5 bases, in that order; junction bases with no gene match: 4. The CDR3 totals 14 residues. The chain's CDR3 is CASSGQGAWETQYF. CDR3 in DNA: TGTGCCAGCAGTGGACAGGGGGCGTGGGAGACCCAGTACTTC.

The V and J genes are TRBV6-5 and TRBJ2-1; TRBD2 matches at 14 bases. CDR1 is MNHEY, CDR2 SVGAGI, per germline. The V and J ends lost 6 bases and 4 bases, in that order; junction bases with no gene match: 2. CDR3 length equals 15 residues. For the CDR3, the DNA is TGTGCCAGCAGCGGACTAGCGGGGGGATACAATGAGCAGTTCTTC. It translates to CASSGLAGGYNEQFF.

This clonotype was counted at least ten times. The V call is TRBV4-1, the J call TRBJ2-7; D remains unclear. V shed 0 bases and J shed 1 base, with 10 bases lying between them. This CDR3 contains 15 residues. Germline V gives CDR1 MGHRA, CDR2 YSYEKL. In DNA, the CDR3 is TGCGCCAGCAGCCAAGAACAGACTCTTTCCTACGAGCAGTACTTC. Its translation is CASSQEQTLSYEQYF.

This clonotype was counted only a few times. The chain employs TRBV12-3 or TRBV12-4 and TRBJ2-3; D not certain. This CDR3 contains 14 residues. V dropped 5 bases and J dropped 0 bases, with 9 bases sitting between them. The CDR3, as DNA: TGTGCCAGCAGTCGAGGATATAGCACAGATACGCAGTATTTT. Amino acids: CASSRGYSTDTQYF.

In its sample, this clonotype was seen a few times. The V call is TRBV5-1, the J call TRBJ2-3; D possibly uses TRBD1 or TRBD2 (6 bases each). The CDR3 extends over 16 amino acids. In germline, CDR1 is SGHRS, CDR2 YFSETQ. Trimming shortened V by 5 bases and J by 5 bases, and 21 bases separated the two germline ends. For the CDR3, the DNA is TGCGCCAGCAGTCGGGTGGGGGGCAATTTACTAGATACGCAGTATTTT. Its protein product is CASSRVGGNLLDTQYF.

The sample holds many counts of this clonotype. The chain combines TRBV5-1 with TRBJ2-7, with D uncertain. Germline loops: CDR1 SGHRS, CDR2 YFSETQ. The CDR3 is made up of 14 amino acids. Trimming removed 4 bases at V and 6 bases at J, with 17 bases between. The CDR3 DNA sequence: TGCGCCAGCAGCCCGGCGGTAGGCAGTTTCGAGCAGTACGTC. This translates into CASSPAVGSFEQYV.

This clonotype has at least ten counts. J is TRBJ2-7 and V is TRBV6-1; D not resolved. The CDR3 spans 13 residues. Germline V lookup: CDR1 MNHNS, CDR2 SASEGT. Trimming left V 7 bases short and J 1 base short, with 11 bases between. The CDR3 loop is CASNRDMSYEQYF. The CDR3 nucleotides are TGTGCCAGCAACCGAGACATGTCCTACGAGCAGTACTTC.

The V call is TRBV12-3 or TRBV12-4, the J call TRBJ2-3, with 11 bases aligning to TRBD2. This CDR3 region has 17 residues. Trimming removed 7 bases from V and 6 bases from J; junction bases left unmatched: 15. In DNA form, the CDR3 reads TGTGCCAGCACCCCCCCCGCGGCTAGCGGGGGGTCGGATACGCAGTATTTT. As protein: CASTPPAASGGSDTQYF.

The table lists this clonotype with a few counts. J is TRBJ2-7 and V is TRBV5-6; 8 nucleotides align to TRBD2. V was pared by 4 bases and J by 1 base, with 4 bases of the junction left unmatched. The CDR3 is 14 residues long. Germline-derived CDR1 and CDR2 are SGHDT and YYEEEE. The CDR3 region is CASSLPSGSYEQYF. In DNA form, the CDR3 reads TGTGCCAGCAGCCTGCCTAGCGGGTCCTACGAGCAGTACTTC.

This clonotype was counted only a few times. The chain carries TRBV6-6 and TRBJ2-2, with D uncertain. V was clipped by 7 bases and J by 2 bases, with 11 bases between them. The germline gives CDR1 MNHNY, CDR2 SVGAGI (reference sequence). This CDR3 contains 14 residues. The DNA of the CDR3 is TGTGCCAGCATGTGGCAGCAAAACACCGGGGAGCTGTTTTTT. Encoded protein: CASMWQQNTGELFF.

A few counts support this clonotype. CDR3 DNA sequence: TGCGCCAGCAGCCAAGACCCAGGAGGGAACAGGGAAGCTTTCTTT. This translates into CASSQDPGGNREAFF. The chain carries TRBV4-1 and TRBJ1-1, with D perhaps matching TRBD1 (5 bases). V shed 0 bases and J shed 8 bases, with 16 bases lying between them. Germline lookup yields CDR1 MGHRA and CDR2 YSYEKL. This CDR3 contains 15 residues.

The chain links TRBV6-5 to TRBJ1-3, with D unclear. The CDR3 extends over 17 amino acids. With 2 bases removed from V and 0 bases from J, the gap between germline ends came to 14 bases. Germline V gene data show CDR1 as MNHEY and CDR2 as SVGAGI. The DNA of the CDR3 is TGTGCCAGCAGTTACAGGTTGCGACATCTCTCTGGAAACACCATATATTTT. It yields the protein CASSYRLRHLSGNTIYF.

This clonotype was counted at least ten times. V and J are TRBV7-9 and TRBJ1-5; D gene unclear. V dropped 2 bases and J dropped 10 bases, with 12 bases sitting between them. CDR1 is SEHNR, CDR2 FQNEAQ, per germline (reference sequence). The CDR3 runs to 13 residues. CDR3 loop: CASSLSGSRPQHF. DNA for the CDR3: TGTGCCAGCAGCTTATCCGGGTCTCGCCCCCAGCATTTT.

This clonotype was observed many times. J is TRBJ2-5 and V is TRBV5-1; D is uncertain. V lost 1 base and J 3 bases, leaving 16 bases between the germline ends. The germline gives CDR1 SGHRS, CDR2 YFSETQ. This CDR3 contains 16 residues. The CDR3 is CASSLFFLGPKETQYF. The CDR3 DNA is TGCGCCAGCAGCTTGTTTTTCCTTGGACCGAAAGAGACCCAGTACTTC.

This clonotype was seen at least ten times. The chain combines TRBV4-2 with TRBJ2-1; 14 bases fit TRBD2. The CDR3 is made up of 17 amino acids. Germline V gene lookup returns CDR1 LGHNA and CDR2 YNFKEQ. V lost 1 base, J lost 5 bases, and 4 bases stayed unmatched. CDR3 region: CASSQARTSGGNNEQFF. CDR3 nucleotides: TGTGCCAGCAGCCAAGCCCGGACTAGCGGGGGGAACAATGAGCAGTTCTTC.

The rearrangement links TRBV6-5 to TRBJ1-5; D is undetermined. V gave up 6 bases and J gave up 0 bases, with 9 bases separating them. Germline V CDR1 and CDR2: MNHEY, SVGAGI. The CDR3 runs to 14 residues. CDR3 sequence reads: CASSRAYSNQPQHF. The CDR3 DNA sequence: TGTGCCAGCAGCCGGGCCTATAGCAATCAGCCCCAGCATTTT.

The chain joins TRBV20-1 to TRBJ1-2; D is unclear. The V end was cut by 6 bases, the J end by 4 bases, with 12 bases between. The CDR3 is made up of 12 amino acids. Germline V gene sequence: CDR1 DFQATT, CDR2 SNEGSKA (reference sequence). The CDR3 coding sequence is TGCAGTGCCCAGACGGAACCCTATGGCTACACCTTC. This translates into CSAQTEPYGYTF.

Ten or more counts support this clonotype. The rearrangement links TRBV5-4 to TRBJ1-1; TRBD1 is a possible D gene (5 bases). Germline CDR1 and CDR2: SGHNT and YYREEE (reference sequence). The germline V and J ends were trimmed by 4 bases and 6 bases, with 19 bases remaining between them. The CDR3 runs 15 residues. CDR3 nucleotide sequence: TGTGCCAGCAGCCACCCCGGGACGCTGCTTCCTGAAGCTTTCTTT. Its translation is CASSHPGTLLPEAFF.

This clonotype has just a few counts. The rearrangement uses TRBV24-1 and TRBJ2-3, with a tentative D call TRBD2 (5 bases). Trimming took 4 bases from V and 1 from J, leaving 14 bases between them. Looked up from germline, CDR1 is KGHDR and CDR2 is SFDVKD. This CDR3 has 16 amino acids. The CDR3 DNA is TGTGCCACCAGTGACATGACCCCGAGGGGCACAGATACGCAGTATTTT. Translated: CATSDMTPRGTDTQYF.

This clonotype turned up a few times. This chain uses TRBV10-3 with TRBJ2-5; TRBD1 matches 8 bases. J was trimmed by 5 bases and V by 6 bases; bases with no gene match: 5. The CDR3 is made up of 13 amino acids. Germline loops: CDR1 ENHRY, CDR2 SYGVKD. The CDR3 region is CAISQGAVETQYF. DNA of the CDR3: TGTGCCATCAGCCAGGGGGCGGTGGAGACCCAGTACTTC.

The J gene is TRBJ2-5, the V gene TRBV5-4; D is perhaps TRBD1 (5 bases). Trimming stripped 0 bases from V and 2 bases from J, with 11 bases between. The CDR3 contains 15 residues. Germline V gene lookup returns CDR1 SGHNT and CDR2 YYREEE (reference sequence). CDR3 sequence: CASSLVGLLQETQYF. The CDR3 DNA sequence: TGTGCCAGCAGCTTGGTGGGGCTTTTACAAGAGACCCAGTACTTC. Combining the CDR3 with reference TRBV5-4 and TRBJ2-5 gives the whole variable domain ETGVTQSPTHLIKTRGQQVTLRCSSQSGHNTVSWYQQALGQGPQFIFQYYREEENGRGNFPPRFSGLQFPNYSSELNVNALELDDSALYLCASSLVGLLQETQYFGPGTRLLVL.

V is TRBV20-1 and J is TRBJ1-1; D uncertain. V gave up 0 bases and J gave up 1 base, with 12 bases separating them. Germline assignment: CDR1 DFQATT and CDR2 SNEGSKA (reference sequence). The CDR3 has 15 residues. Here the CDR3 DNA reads TGCAGTGCTAGAGATAGGAGTCAGACGAACACTGAAGCTTTCTTT. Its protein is CSARDRSQTNTEAFF.

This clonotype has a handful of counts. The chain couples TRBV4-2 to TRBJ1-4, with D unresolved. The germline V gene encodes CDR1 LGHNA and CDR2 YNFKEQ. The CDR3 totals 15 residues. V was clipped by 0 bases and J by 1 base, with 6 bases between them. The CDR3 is CASSQEGGTNEKLFF. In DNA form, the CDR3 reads TGTGCCAGCAGCCAAGAAGGAGGAACTAATGAAAAACTGTTTTTT.

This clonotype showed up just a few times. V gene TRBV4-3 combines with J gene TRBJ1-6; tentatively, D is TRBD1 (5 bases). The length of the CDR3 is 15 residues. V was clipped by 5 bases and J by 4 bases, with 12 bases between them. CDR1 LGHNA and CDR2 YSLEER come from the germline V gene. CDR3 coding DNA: TGCGCCAGCAGCGGCGAGGGGCGATATAATTCACCCCTCCACTTT. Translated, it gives CASSGEGRYNSPLHF.

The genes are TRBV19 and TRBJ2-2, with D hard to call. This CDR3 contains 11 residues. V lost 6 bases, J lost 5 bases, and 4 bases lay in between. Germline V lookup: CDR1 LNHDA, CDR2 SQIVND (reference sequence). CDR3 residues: CASRITGELFF. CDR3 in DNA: TGTGCCAGTAGGATAACCGGGGAGCTGTTTTTT.